Listed below are T cell receptor beta chains from one sample, sequenced in a study of T cell responses to AZD1222 COVID-19 vaccine. The data were produced by immunoSEQ multiplex PCR, yet TCRdb's version contains in-frame clones alone and is incomplete. The data contain 150,000 to 160,000 clones, less than 90% of them singletons. This specimen was peripheral blood, taken after recovery from COVID-19. The receptors here all came from an adult who had recovered from COVID-19. Each CDR3 is given with its conserved first and last residue. A D gene is named only where the DNA matches it firmly. Clone size, where shown, is once, few, many, or a class for clones that have expanded.

size: .
J: TRBJ2-5
V: TRBV7-8
D: TRBD1
CDR3: CASSRDRGETQYF
DNA: TGTGCCAGCAGCCGGGACAGGGGAGAGACCCAGTACTTC

size: .
J: TRBJ2-5
V: TRBV5-1
D: TRBD2
CDR3: CASSLAGQGASGEGQYF
DNA: TGCGCCAGCAGCTTGGCTGGCCAGGGAGCCTCGGGGGAGGGCCAGTACTTC

size: few
J: TRBJ1-1
V: TRBV19
D: .
CDR3: CASSIRGMVTEAFF
DNA: TGTGCCAGTAGTATCCGAGGGATGGTCACTGAAGCTTTCTTT

size: .
J: TRBJ2-1
V: TRBV5-4
D: TRBD2
CDR3: CASSYEAGYNEQFF
DNA: TGTGCCAGCAGCTACGAAGCGGGGTACAATGAGCAGTTCTTC

size: few
J: TRBJ2-7
V: TRBV12-5
D: TRBD2
CDR3: CASGSPGSGGAKSHEQYF
DNA: TGTGCTAGTGGCTCTCCGGGGAGCGGGGGGGCCAAATCCCACGAGCAGTACTTC

size: .
J: TRBJ1-2
V: TRBV5-4
D: .
CDR3: CASSLPALTHSYGYTF
DNA: TGTGCCAGCAGCTTGCCAGCACTCACTCATTCCTATGGCTACACCTTC

size: .
J: TRBJ1-1
V: TRBV5-1
D: TRBD1
CDR3: CASSSLTGTSLHTEAFF
DNA: TGCGCCAGCAGCTCCCTGACAGGGACAAGCCTTCACACTGAAGCTTTCTTT

size: .
J: TRBJ2-2
V: TRBV7-9
D: TRBD2
CDR3: CASSLIAGSGELFF
DNA: TGTGCCAGCAGCTTAATAGCGGGGAGCGGGGAGCTGTTTTTT

size: .
J: TRBJ1-5
V: TRBV15
D: .
CDR3: CATNPGSNQPQHF
DNA: TGTGCCACCAACCCCGGGAGCAATCAGCCCCAGCATTTT

size: .
J: TRBJ2-3
V: TRBV27
D: TRBD2
CDR3: CASSLYSGGRLKGDTQYF
DNA: TGTGCCAGCAGTTTGTACTCGGGGGGGCGGCTTAAGGGAGATACGCAGTATTTT

size: .
J: TRBJ1-4
V: TRBV27
D: .
CDR3: CASSPIGGGPNEKLFF
DNA: TGTGCCAGCAGTCCAATAGGGGGGGGACCGAATGAAAAACTGTTTTTT

size: .
J: TRBJ2-2
V: TRBV2
D: .
CDR3: CASSESAGTGELFF
DNA: TGTGCCAGCAGTGAATCCGCGGGCACCGGGGAGCTGTTTTTT

size: .
J: TRBJ2-1
V: TRBV19
D: TRBD2
CDR3: CASSIVGPGGGNEQFF
DNA: TGTGCCAGTAGTATAGTCGGGCCGGGAGGAGGCAATGAGCAGTTCTTC

size: once
J: TRBJ1-2
V: TRBV2
D: .
CDR3: CASSRQVNYGYTF
DNA: TGTGCCAGCAGTAGACAGGTGAACTATGGCTACACCTTC

size: once
J: TRBJ1-4
V: TRBV27
D: .
CDR3: CASRDPHATNEKLFF
DNA: TGTGCCAGCAGGGACCCTCATGCAACTAATGAAAAACTGTTTTTT

size: .
J: TRBJ2-7
V: TRBV5-1
D: TRBD1
CDR3: CASSLVTGGSYEQYF
DNA: TGCGCCAGCAGCTTGGTTACAGGGGGCTCCTACGAGCAGTACTTC

size: once
J: TRBJ1-5
V: TRBV7-2
D: .
CDR3: CASSPDPFWEPQHF
DNA: TGTGCCAGCAGCCCGGACCCTTTCTGGGAGCCCCAGCATTTT

size: .
J: TRBJ2-3
V: TRBV28
D: .
CDR3: CASSLIPSERDTQYF
DNA: TGTGCCAGCAGTTTGATCCCTTCTGAGAGAGATACGCAGTATTTT

size: .
J: TRBJ1-2
V: TRBV27
D: .
CDR3: CASTRRHGGNYGYTF
DNA: TGTGCCAGCACCAGAAGACATGGGGGCAACTATGGCTACACCTTC

size: few
J: TRBJ2-6
V: TRBV7-9
D: TRBD1
CDR3: CASSPGTGGPGANVLTF
DNA: TGTGCCAGCAGCCCCGGGACAGGGGGTCCTGGGGCCAACGTCCTGACTTTC

size: .
J: TRBJ2-3
V: TRBV24-1
D: .
CDR3: CATSGTNKGTDTQYF
DNA: TGTGCCACCAGTGGCACCAACAAGGGAACCGATACGCAGTATTTT

size: .
J: TRBJ2-7
V: TRBV13
D: .
CDR3: CASSILRDRSSYEQYF
DNA: TGTGCCAGCAGCATTCTCAGAGACAGGAGCTCCTACGAGCAGTACTTC

size: .
J: TRBJ2-7
V: TRBV2
D: .
CDR3: CASSEGMDRPYEQYF
DNA: TGTGCCAGCAGTGAAGGTATGGACAGACCCTACGAGCAGTACTTC

size: .
J: TRBJ2-5
V: TRBV25-1
D: .
CDR3: CASSDATSWYQETQYF
DNA: TGTGCCAGCAGTGATGCGACATCTTGGTACCAAGAGACCCAGTACTTC

size: few
J: TRBJ2-2
V: TRBV7-2
D: TRBD2
CDR3: CASSFPQTSGGSLDGELFF
DNA: TGTGCCAGCAGCTTTCCCCAGACTAGCGGGGGGTCTTTGGACGGGGAGCTGTTTTTT

size: .
J: TRBJ2-7
V: TRBV28
D: TRBD2
CDR3: CASSLLGLAGGREQYF
DNA: TGTGCCAGCAGTTTATTAGGACTAGCGGGAGGGCGCGAGCAGTACTTC

size: .
J: TRBJ1-4
V: TRBV7-9
D: .
CDR3: CASSLIDGYNEKLFF
DNA: TGTGCCAGCAGCTTAATAGACGGATATAATGAAAAACTGTTTTTT

size: .
J: TRBJ2-7
V: TRBV7-8
D: TRBD2
CDR3: CASSLSLGGNSYEQYF
DNA: TGTGCCAGCAGCTTGTCCCTGGGGGGGAACTCCTACGAGCAGTACTTC

size: few
J: TRBJ2-7
V: TRBV5-1
D: TRBD2
CDR3: CASSNSGRWNEQYF
DNA: TGCGCCAGCAGCAACAGCGGGAGGTGGAACGAGCAGTACTTC

size: .
J: TRBJ2-5
V: TRBV15
D: TRBD2
CDR3: CATRLANGETQYF
DNA: TGTGCCACCAGACTAGCGAACGGAGAGACCCAGTACTTC

size: .
J: TRBJ2-7
V: TRBV18
D: .
CDR3: CASSLTSSYEQYF
DNA: TGTGCCAGCTCACTTACGAGCTCCTACGAGCAGTACTTC

size: once
J: TRBJ2-1
V: TRBV5-4
D: TRBD1
CDR3: CASGTGADNEQFF
DNA: TGTGCCAGCGGGACAGGGGCCGACAATGAGCAGTTCTTC

size: .
J: TRBJ1-1
V: TRBV5-4
D: TRBD1
CDR3: CASSLGQGRTEAFF
DNA: TGTGCCAGCAGCCTAGGACAGGGAAGAACTGAAGCTTTCTTT

size: once
J: TRBJ1-1
V: TRBV5-1
D: .
CDR3: CASSLAGPLQAFF
DNA: TGCGCCAGCAGCTTGGCGGGCCCCCTGCAGGCTTTCTTT

size: .
J: TRBJ1-2
V: TRBV13
D: .
CDR3: CASSPSWESNYGYTF
DNA: TGTGCCAGCAGCCCCAGTTGGGAGAGTAACTATGGCTACACCTTC

size: .
J: TRBJ2-1
V: TRBV11-3
D: .
CDR3: CASSLRGDEQFF
DNA: TGTGCCAGCAGCTTAAGGGGGGATGAGCAGTTCTTC

size: .
J: TRBJ2-7
V: TRBV20-1
D: TRBD1
CDR3: CSASAEGQLSYEQYF
DNA: TGCAGTGCTAGTGCCGAGGGACAGCTCTCCTACGAGCAGTACTTC

size: .
J: TRBJ2-5
V: TRBV6-5
D: .
CDR3: CAGTTTLGDQETQYF
DNA: TGTGCCGGTACTACGACTTTAGGGGACCAAGAGACCCAGTACTTC

size: once
J: TRBJ2-5
V: TRBV19
D: TRBD1
CDR3: CASSSGGQETQYF
DNA: TGTGCCAGTAGTTCAGGGGGCCAAGAGACCCAGTACTTC

size: .
J: TRBJ2-7
V: TRBV10-2
D: .
CDR3: CASSELDEQYF
DNA: TGCGCCAGCAGTGAGTTAGACGAGCAGTACTTC

size: .
J: TRBJ2-1
V: TRBV28
D: TRBD1
CDR3: CASSLPTGGKVQFF
DNA: TGTGCCAGCAGTTTACCGACAGGGGGCAAAGTGCAGTTCTTC

size: few
J: TRBJ2-7
V: TRBV2
D: .
CDR3: CASSASEKIQGGAYEQYF
DNA: TGTGCCAGCAGTGCGTCCGAAAAGATACAGGGCGGCGCCTACGAGCAGTACTTC

size: once
J: TRBJ1-4
V: TRBV7-2
D: TRBD1
CDR3: CASSPPPGQGVEKLFF
DNA: TGTGCCAGCAGTCCACCCCCGGGACAGGGGGTTGAAAAACTGTTTTTT

size: .
J: TRBJ2-5
V: TRBV2
D: .
CDR3: CASIRGDQETQYF
DNA: TGTGCCAGCATAAGGGGAGATCAAGAGACCCAGTACTTC

size: .
J: TRBJ1-2
V: TRBV7-6
D: TRBD1
CDR3: CASSSQSGQGGYGYTF
DNA: TGTGCCAGCAGCTCCCAGTCTGGACAGGGGGGCTATGGCTACACCTTC

size: .
J: TRBJ1-3
V: TRBV18
D: .
CDR3: CASSPLSEGAGNTIYF
DNA: TGTGCCAGCTCACCCCTCTCCGAGGGGGCTGGAAACACCATATATTTT

size: once
J: TRBJ1-4
V: TRBV5-5
D: TRBD1
CDR3: CASSLEGQGYEKLFF
DNA: TGTGCCAGCAGCTTGGAGGGACAGGGTTATGAAAAACTGTTTTTT

size: .
J: TRBJ1-3
V: TRBV4-2
D: TRBD1
CDR3: CASSQAGTDRNTIYF
DNA: TGTGCCAGCAGCCAAGCCGGGACAGACCGAAACACCATATATTTT

size: .
J: TRBJ2-1
V: TRBV4-3
D: TRBD1
CDR3: CASSQASQGQEWGEQFF
DNA: TGCGCCAGCAGCCAAGCCTCCCAAGGACAGGAGTGGGGTGAGCAGTTCTTC

size: .
J: TRBJ2-1
V: TRBV9
D: .
CDR3: CASSVDYGYNEQFF
DNA: TGTGCCAGCAGCGTAGATTACGGCTACAATGAGCAGTTCTTC

size: .
J: TRBJ1-1
V: TRBV6-5
D: .
CDR3: CASKANTEAFF
DNA: TGTGCCAGCAAGGCGAACACTGAAGCTTTCTTT

size: .
J: TRBJ2-7
V: TRBV6-6
D: .
CDR3: CASNTGTTSYEQYF
DNA: TGTGCCAGCAATACCGGGACAACCTCCTACGAGCAGTACTTC

size: .
J: TRBJ2-5
V: TRBV28
D: TRBD1
CDR3: CASSSSGQGVETQYF
DNA: TGTGCCAGCAGTTCCTCCGGACAGGGTGTTGAGACCCAGTACTTC